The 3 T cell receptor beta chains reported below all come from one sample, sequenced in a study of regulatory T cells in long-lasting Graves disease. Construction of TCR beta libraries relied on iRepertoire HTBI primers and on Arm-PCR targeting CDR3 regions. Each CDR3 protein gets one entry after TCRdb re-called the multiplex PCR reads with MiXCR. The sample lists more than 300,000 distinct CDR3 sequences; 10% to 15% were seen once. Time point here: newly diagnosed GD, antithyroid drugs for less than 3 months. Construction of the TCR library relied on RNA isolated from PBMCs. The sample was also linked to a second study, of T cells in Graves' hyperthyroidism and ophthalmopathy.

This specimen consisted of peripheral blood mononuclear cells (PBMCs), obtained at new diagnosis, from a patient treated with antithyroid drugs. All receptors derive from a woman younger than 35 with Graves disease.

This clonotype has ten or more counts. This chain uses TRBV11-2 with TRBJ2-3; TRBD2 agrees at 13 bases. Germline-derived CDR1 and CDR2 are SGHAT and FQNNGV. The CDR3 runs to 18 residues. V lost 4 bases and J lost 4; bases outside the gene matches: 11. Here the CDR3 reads CASSSGIWTSGGPDTQYF. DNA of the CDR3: TGTGCCAGCAGCTCAGGAATCTGGACTAGCGGGGGCCCAGATACGCAGTATTTT.

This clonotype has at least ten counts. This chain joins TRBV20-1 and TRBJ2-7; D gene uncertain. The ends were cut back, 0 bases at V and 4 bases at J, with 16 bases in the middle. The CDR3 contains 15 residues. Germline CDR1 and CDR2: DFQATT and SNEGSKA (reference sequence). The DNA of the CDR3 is TGCAGTGCTAGAGAACTCTTGGGCTTACCTTACGAGCAGTACGTC. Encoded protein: CSARELLGLPYEQYV.

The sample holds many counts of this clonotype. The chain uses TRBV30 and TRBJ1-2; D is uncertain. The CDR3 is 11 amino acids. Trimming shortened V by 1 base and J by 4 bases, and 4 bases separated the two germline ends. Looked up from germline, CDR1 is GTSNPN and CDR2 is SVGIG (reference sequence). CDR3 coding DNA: TGTGCCTGGAGTGGGGCCTATGGCTACACCTTC. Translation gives CAWSGAYGYTF.